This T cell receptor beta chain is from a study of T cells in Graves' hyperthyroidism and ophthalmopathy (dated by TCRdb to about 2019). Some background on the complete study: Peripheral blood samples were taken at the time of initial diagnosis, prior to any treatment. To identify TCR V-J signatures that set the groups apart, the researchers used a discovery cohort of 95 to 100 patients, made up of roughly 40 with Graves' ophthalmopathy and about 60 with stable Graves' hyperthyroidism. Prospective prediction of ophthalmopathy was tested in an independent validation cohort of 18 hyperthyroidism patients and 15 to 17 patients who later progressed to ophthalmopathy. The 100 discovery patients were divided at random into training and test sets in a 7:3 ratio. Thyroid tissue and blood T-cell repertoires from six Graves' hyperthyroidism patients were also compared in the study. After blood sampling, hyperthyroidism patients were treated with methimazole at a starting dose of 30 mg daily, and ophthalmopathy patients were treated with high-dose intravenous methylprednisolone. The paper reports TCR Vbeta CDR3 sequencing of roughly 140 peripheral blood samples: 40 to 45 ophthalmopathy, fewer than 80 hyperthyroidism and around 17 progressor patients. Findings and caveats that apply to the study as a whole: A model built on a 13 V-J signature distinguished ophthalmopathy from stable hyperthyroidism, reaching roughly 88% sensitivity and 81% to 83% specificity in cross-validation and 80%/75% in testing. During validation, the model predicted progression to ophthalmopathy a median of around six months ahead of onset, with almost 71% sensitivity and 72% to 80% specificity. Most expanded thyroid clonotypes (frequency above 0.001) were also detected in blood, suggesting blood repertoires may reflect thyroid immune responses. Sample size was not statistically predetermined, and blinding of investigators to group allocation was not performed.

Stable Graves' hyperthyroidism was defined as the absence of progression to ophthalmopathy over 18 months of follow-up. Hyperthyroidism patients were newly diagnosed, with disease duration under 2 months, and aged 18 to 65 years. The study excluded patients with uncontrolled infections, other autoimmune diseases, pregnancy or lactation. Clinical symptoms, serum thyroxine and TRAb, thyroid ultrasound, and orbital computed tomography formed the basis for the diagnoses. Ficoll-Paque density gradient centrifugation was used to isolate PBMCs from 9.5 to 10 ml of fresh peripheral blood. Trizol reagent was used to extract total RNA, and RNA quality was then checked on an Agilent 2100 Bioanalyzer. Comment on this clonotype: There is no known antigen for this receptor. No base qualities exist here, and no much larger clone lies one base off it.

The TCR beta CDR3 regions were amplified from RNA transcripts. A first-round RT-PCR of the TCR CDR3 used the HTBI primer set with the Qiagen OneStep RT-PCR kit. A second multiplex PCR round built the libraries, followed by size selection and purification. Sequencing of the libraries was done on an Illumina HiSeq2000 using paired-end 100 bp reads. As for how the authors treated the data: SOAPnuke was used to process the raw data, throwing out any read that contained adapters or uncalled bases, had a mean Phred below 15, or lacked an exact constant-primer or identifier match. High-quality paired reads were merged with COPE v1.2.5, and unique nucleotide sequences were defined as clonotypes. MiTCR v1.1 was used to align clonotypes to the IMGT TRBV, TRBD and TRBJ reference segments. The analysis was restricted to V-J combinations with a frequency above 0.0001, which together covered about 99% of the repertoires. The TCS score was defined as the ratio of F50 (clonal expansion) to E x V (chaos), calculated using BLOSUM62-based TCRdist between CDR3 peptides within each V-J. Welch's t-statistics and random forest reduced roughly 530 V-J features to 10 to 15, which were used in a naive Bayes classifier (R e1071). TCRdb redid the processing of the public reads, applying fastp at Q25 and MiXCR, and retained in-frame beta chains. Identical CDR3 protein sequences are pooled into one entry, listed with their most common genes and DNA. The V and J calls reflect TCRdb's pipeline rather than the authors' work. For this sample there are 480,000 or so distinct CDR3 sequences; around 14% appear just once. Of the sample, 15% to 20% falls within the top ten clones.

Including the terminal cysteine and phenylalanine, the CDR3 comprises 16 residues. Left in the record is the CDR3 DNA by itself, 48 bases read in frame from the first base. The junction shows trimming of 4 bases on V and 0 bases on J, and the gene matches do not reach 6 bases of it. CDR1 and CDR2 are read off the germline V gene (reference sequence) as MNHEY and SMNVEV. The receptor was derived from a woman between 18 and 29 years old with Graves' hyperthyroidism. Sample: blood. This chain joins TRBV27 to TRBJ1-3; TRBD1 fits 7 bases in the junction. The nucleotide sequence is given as TGTGCCAGCAGTTCGGGACAGCACAACTCTGGAAACACCATATATTTT. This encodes CASSSGQHNSGNTIYF.